What follows are 2 T cell receptor beta chains derived from one specimen sequenced in a study of cytomegalovirus exposure and HLA in healthy donors. 60 Vbeta and 13 Jbeta primers were used in PCR. Only in-frame clones appear in the TCRdb table, and some are missing; sequencing was by immunoSEQ multiplex PCR. The table records 150,000 to 200,000 clones, under 90% of them present only once. Sequencing was carried out using PBMCs. The receptors here all came from a man younger than 35 in good health and CMV-seronegative.

The chain recombines TRBV6-4 with TRBJ2-7; 8 bases fit TRBD1. The CDR3 is 15 residues long. Looked up from germline, CDR1 is MRHNA and CDR2 is SNTAGT. The junction had 9 bases not matched to a gene; V was cut back by 4 bases and J by 4 bases. Here the CDR3 DNA reads TGTGCCAGCAGTGCTGCGGCAGGGGGCCAATACGAGCAGTACTTC. Translated: CASSAAAGGQYEQYF.

The V gene is TRBV29-1, the J gene TRBJ1-1, with TRBD1 matching over 8 bases. The CDR3 is 14 residues long. CDR1 and CDR2 (germline): SQVTM, ANQGSEA. Trimming at V came to 6 bases and at J to 11 bases, leaving 17 bases not matched to a gene. CDR3 sequence (DNA): TGCAGCGTCCAGACGCCCAGACAGGGGAGAGAGGCTTTCTTT. This sequence encodes CSVQTPRQGREAFF.